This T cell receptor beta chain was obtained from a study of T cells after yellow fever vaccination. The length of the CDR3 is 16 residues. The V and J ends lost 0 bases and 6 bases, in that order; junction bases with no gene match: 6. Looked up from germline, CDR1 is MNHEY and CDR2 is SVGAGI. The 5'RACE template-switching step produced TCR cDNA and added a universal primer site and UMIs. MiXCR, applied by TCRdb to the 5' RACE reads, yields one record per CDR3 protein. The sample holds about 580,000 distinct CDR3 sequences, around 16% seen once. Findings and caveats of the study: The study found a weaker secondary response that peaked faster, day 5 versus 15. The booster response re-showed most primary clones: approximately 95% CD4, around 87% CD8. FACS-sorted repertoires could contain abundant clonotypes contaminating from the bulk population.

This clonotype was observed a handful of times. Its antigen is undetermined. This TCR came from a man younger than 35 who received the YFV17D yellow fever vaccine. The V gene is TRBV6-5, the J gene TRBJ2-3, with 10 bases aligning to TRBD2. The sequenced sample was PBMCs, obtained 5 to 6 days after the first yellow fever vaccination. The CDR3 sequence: CASSYSSGGGSDTQYF. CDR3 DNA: TGTGCCAGCAGTTACTCGAGCGGGGGGGGGTCCGATACGCAGTATTTT.